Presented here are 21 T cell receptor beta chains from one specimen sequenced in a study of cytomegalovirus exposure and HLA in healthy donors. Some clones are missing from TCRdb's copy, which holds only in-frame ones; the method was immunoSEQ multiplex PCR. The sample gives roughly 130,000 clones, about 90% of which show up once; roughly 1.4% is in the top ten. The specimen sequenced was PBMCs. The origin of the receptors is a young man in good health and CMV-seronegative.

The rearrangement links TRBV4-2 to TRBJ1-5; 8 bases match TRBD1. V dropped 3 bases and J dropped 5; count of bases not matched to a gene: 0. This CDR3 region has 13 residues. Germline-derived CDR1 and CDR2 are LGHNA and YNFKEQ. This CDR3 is CASSQDRDQPQHF. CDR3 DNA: TGTGCCAGCAGCCAGGACAGGGATCAGCCCCAGCATTTT.

The DNA for the CDR3 is TGTGCCAGCAGGCTTTCTCAGGGCACTGAAGCTTTCTTT. It codes for CASRLSQGTEAFF. The rearrangement links TRBV7-2 to TRBJ1-1; tentatively, D is TRBD1 (5 bases). Deletions cut 6 bases from V and 4 bases from J, with 12 bases between. There are 13 residues in the CDR3. Germline assignment: CDR1 SGHTA and CDR2 FQGNSA.

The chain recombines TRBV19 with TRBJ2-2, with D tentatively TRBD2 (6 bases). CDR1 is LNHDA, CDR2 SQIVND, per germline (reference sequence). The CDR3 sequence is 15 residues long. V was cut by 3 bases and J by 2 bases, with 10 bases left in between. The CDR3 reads CASSMVADNTGELFF. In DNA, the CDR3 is TGTGCCAGTAGTATGGTAGCGGATAACACCGGGGAGCTGTTTTTT.

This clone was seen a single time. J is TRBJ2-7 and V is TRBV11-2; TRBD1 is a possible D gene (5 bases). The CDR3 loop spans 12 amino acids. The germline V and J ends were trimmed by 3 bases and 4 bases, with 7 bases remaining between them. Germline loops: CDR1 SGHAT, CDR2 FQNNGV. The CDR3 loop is CASSFTGYEQYF. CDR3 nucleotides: TGTGCCAGCAGCTTCACAGGATACGAGCAGTACTTC.

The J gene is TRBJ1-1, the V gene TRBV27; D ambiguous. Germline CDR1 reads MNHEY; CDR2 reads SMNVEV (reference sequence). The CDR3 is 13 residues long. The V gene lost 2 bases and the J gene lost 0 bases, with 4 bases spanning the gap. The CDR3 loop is CASSLEMNTEAFF. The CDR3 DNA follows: TGTGCCAGCAGTTTAGAGATGAACACTGAAGCTTTCTTT.

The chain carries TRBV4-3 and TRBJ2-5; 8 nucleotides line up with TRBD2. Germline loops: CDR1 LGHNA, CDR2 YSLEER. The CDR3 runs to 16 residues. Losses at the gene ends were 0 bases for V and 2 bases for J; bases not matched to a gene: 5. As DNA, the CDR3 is TGCGCCAGCAGCCAAGATACAACTAGCGGACAAGAGACCCAGTACTTC. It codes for CASSQDTTSGQETQYF.

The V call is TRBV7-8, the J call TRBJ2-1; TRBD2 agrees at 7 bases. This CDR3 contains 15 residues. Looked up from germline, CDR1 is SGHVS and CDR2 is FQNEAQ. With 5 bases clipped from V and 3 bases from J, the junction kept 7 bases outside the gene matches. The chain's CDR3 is CASSPLERDYNEQFF. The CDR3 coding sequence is TGTGCCAGCAGCCCACTAGAGCGGGACTACAATGAGCAGTTCTTC.

CDR3 loop: CASRIGTSDHDEQFF. For the CDR3, the DNA is TGTGCCAGCAGGATAGGGACTAGCGACCACGATGAGCAGTTCTTC. The J gene is TRBJ2-1, the V gene TRBV7-9; 10 bases fit TRBD2. CDR1 and CDR2 from the germline V gene are SEHNR and FQNEAQ (reference sequence). This CDR3 has 15 residues. J was trimmed by 8 bases and V by 6 bases; bases with no gene match: 10.

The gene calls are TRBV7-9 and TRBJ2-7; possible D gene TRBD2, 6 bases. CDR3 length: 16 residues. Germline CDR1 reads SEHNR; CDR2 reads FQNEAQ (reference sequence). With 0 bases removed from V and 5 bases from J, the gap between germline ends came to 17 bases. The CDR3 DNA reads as TGTGCCAGCAGCTTAGCCACTGGGGGGTTCAGGAACGAGCAGTACTTC. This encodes CASSLATGGFRNEQYF.

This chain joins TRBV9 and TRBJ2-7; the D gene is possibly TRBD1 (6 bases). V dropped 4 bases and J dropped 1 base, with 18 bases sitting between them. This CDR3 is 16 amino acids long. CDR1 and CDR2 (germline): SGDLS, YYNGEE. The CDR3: CASSTRSTGLSYEQYF. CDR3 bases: TGTGCCAGCAGCACCCGCTCTACAGGGCTGTCCTACGAGCAGTACTTC. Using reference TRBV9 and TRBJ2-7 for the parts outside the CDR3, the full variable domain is DSGVTQTPKHLITATGQRVTLRCSPRSGDLSVYWYQQSLDQGLQFLIQYYNGEERAKGNILERFSAQQFPDLHSELNLSSLELGDSALYFCASSTRSTGLSYEQYFGPGTRLTVT.

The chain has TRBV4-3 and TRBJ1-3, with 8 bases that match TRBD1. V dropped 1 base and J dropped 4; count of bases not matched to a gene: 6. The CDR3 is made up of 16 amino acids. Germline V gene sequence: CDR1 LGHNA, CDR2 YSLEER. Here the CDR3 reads CASSQATGVPGNTIYF. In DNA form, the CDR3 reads TGCGCCAGCAGCCAAGCGACAGGGGTGCCGGGAAACACCATATATTTT.

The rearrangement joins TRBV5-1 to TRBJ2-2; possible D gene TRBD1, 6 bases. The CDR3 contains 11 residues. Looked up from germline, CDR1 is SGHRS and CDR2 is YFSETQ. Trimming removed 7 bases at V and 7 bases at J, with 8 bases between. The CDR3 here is CASGQNGELFF. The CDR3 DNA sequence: TGCGCCAGCGGACAGAACGGGGAGCTGTTTTTT.

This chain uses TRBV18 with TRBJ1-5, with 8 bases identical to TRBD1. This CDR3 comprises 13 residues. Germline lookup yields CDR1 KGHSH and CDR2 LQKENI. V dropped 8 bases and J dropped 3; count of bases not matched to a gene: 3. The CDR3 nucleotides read TGTGCCAGCCGGACAGGGCTCAATCAGCCCCAGCATTTT. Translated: CASRTGLNQPQHF. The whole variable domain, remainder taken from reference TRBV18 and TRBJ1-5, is NAGVMQNPRHLVRRRGQEARLRCSPMKGHSHVYWYRQLPEEGLKFMVYLQKENIIDESGMPKERFSAEFPKEGPSILRIQQVVRGDSAAYFCASRTGLNQPQHFGDGTRLSIL.

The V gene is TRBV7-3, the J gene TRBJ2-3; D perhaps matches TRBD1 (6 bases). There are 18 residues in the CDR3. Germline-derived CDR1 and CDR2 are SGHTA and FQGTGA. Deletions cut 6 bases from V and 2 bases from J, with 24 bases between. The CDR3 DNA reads TGTGCCAGCAGTGACCCTGCAGGGACACAGCCATTCACAGATACGCAGTATTTT. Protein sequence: CASSDPAGTQPFTDTQYF. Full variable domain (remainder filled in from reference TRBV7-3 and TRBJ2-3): GAGVSQTPSNKVTEKGKYVELRCDPISGHTALYWYRQSLGQGPEFLIYFQGTGAADDSGLPNDRFFAVRPEGSVSTLKIQRTERGDSAVYLCASSDPAGTQPFTDTQYFGPGTRLTVL.

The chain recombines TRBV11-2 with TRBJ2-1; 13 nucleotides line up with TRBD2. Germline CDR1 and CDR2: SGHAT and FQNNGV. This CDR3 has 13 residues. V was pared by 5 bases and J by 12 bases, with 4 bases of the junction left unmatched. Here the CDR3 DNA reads TGTGCCAGCAGCGAGGGACTAGCGGGACGGCAGTTCTTC. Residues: CASSEGLAGRQFF.

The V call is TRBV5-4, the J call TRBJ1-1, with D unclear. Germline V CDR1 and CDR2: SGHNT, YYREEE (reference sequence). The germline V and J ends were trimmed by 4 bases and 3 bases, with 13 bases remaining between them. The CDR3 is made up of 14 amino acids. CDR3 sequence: CASSHFARDTEAFF. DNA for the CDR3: TGTGCCAGCAGCCATTTCGCGCGGGACACTGAAGCTTTCTTT. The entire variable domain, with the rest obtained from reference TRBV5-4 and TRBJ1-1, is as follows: ETGVTQSPTHLIKTRGQQVTLRCSSQSGHNTVSWYQQALGQGPQFIFQYYREEENGRGNFPPRFSGLQFPNYSSELNVNALELDDSALYLCASSHFARDTEAFFGQGTRLTVV.

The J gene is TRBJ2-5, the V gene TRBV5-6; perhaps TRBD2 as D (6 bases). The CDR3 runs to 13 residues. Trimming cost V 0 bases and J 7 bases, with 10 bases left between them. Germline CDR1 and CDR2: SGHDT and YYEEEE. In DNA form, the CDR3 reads TGTGCCAGCAGCTTGGCTTTGGGGGGGACCCAGTACTTC. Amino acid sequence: CASSLALGGTQYF.

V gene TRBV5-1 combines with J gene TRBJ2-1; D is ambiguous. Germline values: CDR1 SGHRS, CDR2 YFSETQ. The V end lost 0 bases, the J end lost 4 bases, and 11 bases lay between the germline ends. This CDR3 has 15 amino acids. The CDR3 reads CASSLGGSAYNEQFF. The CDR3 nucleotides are TGCGCCAGCAGCTTGGGAGGCTCCGCTTACAATGAGCAGTTCTTC.

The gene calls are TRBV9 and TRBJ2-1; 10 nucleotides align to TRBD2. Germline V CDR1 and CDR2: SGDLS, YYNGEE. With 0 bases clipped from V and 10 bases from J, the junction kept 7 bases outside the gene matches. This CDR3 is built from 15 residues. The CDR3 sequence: CASSVATAGGGEQFF. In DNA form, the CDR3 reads TGTGCCAGCAGCGTAGCTACAGCGGGAGGGGGGGAGCAGTTCTTC.

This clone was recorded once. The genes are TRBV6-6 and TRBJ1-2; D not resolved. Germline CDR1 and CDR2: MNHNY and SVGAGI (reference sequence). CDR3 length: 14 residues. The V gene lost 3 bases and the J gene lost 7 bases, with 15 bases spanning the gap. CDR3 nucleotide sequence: TGTGCCAGCAGTTATCGGGTCAGCCAAGGTGGCTACACCTTC. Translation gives CASSYRVSQGGYTF.

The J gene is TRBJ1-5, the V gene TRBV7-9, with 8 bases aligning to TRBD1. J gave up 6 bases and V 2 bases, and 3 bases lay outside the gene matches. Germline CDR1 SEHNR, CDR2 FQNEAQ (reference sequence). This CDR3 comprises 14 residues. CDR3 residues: CASSLQGAAQPQHF. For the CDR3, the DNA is TGTGCCAGCAGCTTACAGGGGGCTGCTCAGCCCCAGCATTTT.